One T cell receptor (beta chain) is described in this entry. It lacks a known antigen. Base quality data are lacking; no much larger clone is found one base away. TCRbeta CDR3 regions were amplified from genomic DNA by means of the immunoSEQ Assay, a bias-controlled multiplex PCR. Turning to the authors' computational methods: The number of nucleated cells in each sample was estimated from the amplification of reference gene primers within the assay. To quantify the absolute abundance of each unique TCRbeta CDR3 rearrangement, sequence reads were collapsed and filtered. For each sample, productive Simpson clonality was calculated as the square root of Simpson's diversity index across productive rearrangements. The table was pulled from immuneACCESS by TCRdb, which kept in-frame rearrangements only. Such tables lose some clones; where checked, under half of the loss comes from unresolved V genes, and the rest has no known cause. The D gene and trimming were derived from the DNA, and the V and J assignments and clone size from that table. The sample table shows about 290,000 clones, and under 90% are seen once. Over 8.5% of the sample is taken by the ten largest.

This record belongs to a study of blood T cell repertoires in COVID-19 (TCRdb year 2020). Looking at the study overall: Collaborator samples came from the United States, Italy and Spain and covered acute and convalescent phases of COVID-19. The material from the prospective study consisted of cDNA or gDNA derived from T cells, B-cell-depleted T cells, or PBMCs. Samples were obtained from the ongoing ImmuneRACE study (first 160 participants) and from about 1,300 subjects provided by 6 global collaborators. Where available, HLA class I and class II types were obtained from metadata supplied by the sample provider rather than from assay-based typing. Subjects who had been exposed to COVID-19, were actively infected with it, or had recovered from it provided the deeply sampled blood TCRbeta repertoires that made up the dataset. The repertoires were made available in a free public database intended to serve as a resource for research on the immune response to SARS-CoV-2. A de-identified subject ID, COVID-19 status, age in years and sex were almost always included in the sample metadata.

At one collaborating source in Seattle, patients were enrolled during active infection and were followed longitudinally through the course of disease. Collaborating institutions collected whole blood in K2EDTA tubes following their own protocols. For TCRbeta analysis, collaborators shipped samples as frozen whole blood, isolated PBMCs, or DNA extracted from either of those sample types. The germline V gene encodes CDR1 KGHSH and CDR2 LQKENI. V lost 6 bases and J lost 1 base; the stretch between them is 10 bases long. CDR3 length: 13 amino acids, cysteine to phenylalanine. The sequence is cut down to CDR3 DNA, 39 bases in frame from base 1. Broader findings and caveats from the paper: Clinical and demographic metadata were provided uncurated, with the amount varying by source and participant.

This TCR was sampled from a woman between 25 and 40 years old with COVID-19, enrolled during active disease. Rearrangement joined TRBV18 to TRBJ2-7, and TRBD1 may be the D gene, going by 5 matching bases. Sequencing was performed on peripheral blood. CDR3 loop: CASSYGASYEQYF. The nucleotides are TGTGCCAGCTCGTATGGGGCTTCCTACGAGCAGTACTTC.